This TCR beta chain originates from a study of cytomegalovirus exposure and HLA in healthy donors. Study information: Earlier, almost 120 million unique TCR beta sequences were recovered from about 200 million T cells by an analysis. Study results and limitations: TCR beta sequences reportedly predicted most subjects' HLA-A and HLA-B alleles accurately. Per a later analysis, HLA-associated TCR beta chains showed more clonal expansion than other, equally common TCR beta chains.

As for this clone: Its antigen is unidentified.

The primer mix had 60 Vbeta and 13 Jbeta primers. This table comes from immunoSEQ multiplex PCR, and its TCRdb copy is limited to in-frame clones, with some not included. The data contain a few hundred thousand clones, roughly 89% of them seen just once; the ten biggest clones take up 2% to 3%. At collection, donors were nominally healthy, but unrecorded immune exposures were probable. The V segment lost 6 bases and the J segment 11 bases; nucleotides outside the gene matches: 13. This CDR3 has 14 amino acids. Looked up from germline, CDR1 is MNHEY and CDR2 is SVGAGI. The V call is TRBV6-5, the J call TRBJ1-5, with 7 bases that match TRBD1. This receptor was identified in a woman under 30 in good health and CMV-seronegative. The sequencing input was PBMCs. The CDR3 DNA reads TGTGCCAGCAGCCAATTAACGGGACAGTTGGCCCAGCATTTT. It specifies CASSQLTGQLAQHF.